This T cell receptor (beta chain) was identified during a study of vaccination effects on CD4 cells after COVID-19. Study observations and caveats: Early post-infection timepoints were missing from the study, which also had few convalescent patients. In the late period after vaccination, infection- and vaccine-induced clones contracted markedly.

V shed 0 bases and J shed 7 bases, with 13 bases lying between them. Germline lookup yields CDR1 SGHRS and CDR2 YFSETQ. There are 15 residues in the CDR3. After expansion with viral peptide pools in the ViraFEST assay, antigen-specific CD4+ T cells were sequenced. Following a 10-day culture, CD4+ T cells were purified. The vaccine recipients had no prior SARS-CoV-2 infection, with negative nucleocapsid antibodies. Wells of roughly 2 million PBMC each were grown with about 9.5 IU/ml IL-2 and roughly 9.9 ug/ml peptides. IL-2 medium was substituted for half the medium on days 3 and 7. Concerning this clone: Its antigen is unidentified.

Generated by immunoSEQ multiplex PCR, the TCRdb table keeps only in-frame clones and is missing some. The repertoire holds roughly 30,000 clones, with around 72% as singletons. Sample: CD4+ T cells from PBMCs cultured with SARS-CoV-2 spike peptides, taken before COVID-19 vaccination. This chain connects TRBV5-1 to TRBJ1-4; D possibly corresponds to TRBD1 (5 bases). The clonotype was recovered from a human donor who received a COVID-19 vaccine. The CDR3 nucleotides are TGCGCCAGCAGCTTGGGACGGGACGCTCCTGAAAAACTGTTTTTT. Translated: CASSLGRDAPEKLFF.